This T cell receptor (beta chain) was sequenced during a study of regulatory T cells in long-lasting Graves disease. In the study overall: Freshly diagnosed Graves' patients had used antithyroid drugs for under 3 months. The study's findings and limits: Newly diagnosed disease favored TRBV20-1 and TRBJ2-1 over persistent disease.

V lost 4 bases and J 3 bases, leaving 19 bases between the germline ends. Germline CDR1 is MGHDK and CDR2 is SYGVNS. The CDR3 sequence is 16 residues long. This clonotype has just a few counts. Its antigen remains unknown. The time point: newly diagnosed GD, antithyroid drugs for less than 3 months. From RNA extracted from PBMCs, the TCR library was made. Construction of TCR beta libraries relied on iRepertoire HTBI primers and on Arm-PCR targeting CDR3 regions. TCRdb reprocessed the multiplex PCR reads via MiXCR and lists one record per CDR3 protein. The table records 350,000 to 500,000 distinct CDR3 sequences, about 15% of them present only once. These same records also appear under a second study, on T cells in Graves' hyperthyroidism and ophthalmopathy.

The chain recombines TRBV25-1 with TRBJ2-7, with D perhaps TRBD1 (6 bases). This clonotype was obtained from a woman aged 50 to 60 with Graves disease. This sample comprised peripheral blood mononuclear cells (PBMCs), obtained at new diagnosis, from a patient treated with antithyroid drugs. For the CDR3, the DNA is TGTGCCAGCAGTGCGAAACCGGGACAATCCTACTACGAGCAGTACTTC. Translated: CASSAKPGQSYYEQYF.